Shown below are 21 T cell receptor beta chains from a single sample sequenced in a study of cytomegalovirus exposure and HLA in healthy donors. Sequenced by immunoSEQ multiplex PCR; TCRdb stores in-frame clones only, minus some. The sample records around 250,000 clones, nearly 90% being singletons. Input material: PBMCs. The receptors derive from a young woman in good health and CMV-seronegative.

J is TRBJ1-2 and V is TRBV6-6; 8 bases map to TRBD1. Trimming removed 5 bases from V and 4 bases from J; junction bases left unmatched: 3. The CDR3 contains 13 residues. Germline V gene data show CDR1 as MNHNY and CDR2 as SVGAGI (reference sequence). CDR3 in amino acids: CASSPDRAYGYTF. Written as DNA, the CDR3 is TGTGCCAGCAGTCCGGACAGGGCCTATGGCTACACCTTC.

The gene calls are TRBV28 and TRBJ1-1; D call uncertain. V was shortened by 4 bases and J by 3 bases, with 18 bases between the two germline ends. Per germline, CDR1 MDHEN and CDR2 SYDVKM. CDR3 length: 16 amino acids. This CDR3 is CASSYARVPGYTEAFF. CDR3 nucleotides: TGTGCCAGCAGTTATGCGAGGGTTCCGGGGTACACTGAAGCTTTCTTT.

The V gene is TRBV28, the J gene TRBJ2-7; possible D gene TRBD1, 5 bases. Trimming cost V 3 bases and J 4 bases, with 13 bases left between them. Germline lookup yields CDR1 MDHEN and CDR2 SYDVKM. The CDR3 totals 14 residues. The CDR3 region is CASSFPTGEYEQYV. The CDR3, as DNA: TGTGCCAGCAGTTTCCCCACAGGTGAATACGAGCAGTACGTC.

This clone was seen just once. V and J are TRBV15 and TRBJ1-2; 7 bases are shared with TRBD1. The CDR3 loop spans 15 amino acids. The V segment lost 2 bases and the J segment 1 base; nucleotides outside the gene matches: 4. Germline V gene lookup returns CDR1 LNHNV and CDR2 YYDKDF (reference sequence). The CDR3 sequence is CATSRTDRNNYGYTF. CDR3 nucleotides: TGTGCCACCAGCAGAACGGACAGGAATAACTATGGCTACACCTTC.

The chain is built from TRBV4-1 and TRBJ1-6, with 9 bases matching TRBD1. Trimming took 1 base from V and 13 from J; bases not matched to a gene: 8. Per germline, CDR1 MGHRA and CDR2 YSYEKL. There are 15 residues in the CDR3. The CDR3 region has the DNA TGCGCCAGCAGCCAAGTTCAGACAGGGGGGGGTCCCCTCCACTTT. The encoded protein is CASSQVQTGGGPLHF.

The rearrangement links TRBV15 to TRBJ2-5, with 10 nucleotides matching TRBD2. This CDR3 is built from 16 residues. Trimming removed 3 bases from V and 5 bases from J; junction bases left unmatched: 9. CDR1 is LNHNV and CDR2 is YYDKDF in the germline V gene (reference sequence). CDR3 sequence (DNA): TGTGCCACCAGCAGGACCAGCGGGGGGGCCGGTGAGACCCAGTACTTC. It is translated as CATSRTSGGAGETQYF.

This sequence joins TRBV27 and TRBJ2-7; 8 bases align to TRBD1. This CDR3 contains 15 residues. V lost 4 bases to trimming and J lost 3 bases; unmatched junction nucleotides: 8. CDR1 and CDR2 from the germline V gene are MNHEY and SMNVEV (reference sequence). The CDR3 region has the DNA TGTGCCAGCAGTTCCGCGGGGACAGGCTTCTACGAGCAGTACTTC. Translation: CASSSAGTGFYEQYF.

The chain couples TRBV9 to TRBJ2-1; D possibly corresponds to TRBD1 (5 bases). The CDR3 length is 11 residues. Germline V gene lookup returns CDR1 SGDLS and CDR2 YYNGEE. Trimming removed 3 bases from V and 10 bases from J, with 8 bases in between. CDR3 bases: TGTGCCAGCAGCGCGGACACGGAGCAGTTCTTC. As protein: CASSADTEQFF.

In DNA, the CDR3 is TGTGCCTGGAGTGTACTCGGAGACGTTTCCTATAATTCACCCCTCCACTTT. Translating it yields CAWSVLGDVSYNSPLHF. This chain joins TRBV30 and TRBJ1-6; the D is unclear. Germline CDR1 GTSNPN, CDR2 SVGIG (reference sequence). This CDR3 spans 17 amino acids. Deletions cut 0 bases from V and 1 base from J, with 13 bases between. Filled out from reference TRBV30 and TRBJ1-6, the complete variable domain reads SQTIHQWPATLVQPVGSPLSLECTVEGTSNPNLYWYRQAAGRGLQLLFYSVGIGQISSEVPQNLSASRPQDRQFILSSKKLLLSDSGFYLCAWSVLGDVSYNSPLHFGNGTRLTVT.

The chain is built from TRBV28 and TRBJ2-2; TRBD1 matches at 8 bases. The CDR3 runs 15 residues. J gave up 3 bases and V 6 bases, and 6 bases lay outside the gene matches. Germline V gene lookup returns CDR1 MDHEN and CDR2 SYDVKM. CDR3 sequence (DNA): TGTGCCAGCAGGTCCAGGGGGCTGGACACCGGGGAGCTGTTTTTT. Its protein is CASRSRGLDTGELFF.

The chain uses TRBV12-1 and TRBJ1-2. TRBV12-1 is flagged as a pseudogene. There are 16 residues in the CDR3. The CDR3 nucleotides are TGTGCCAGCAGCCCAAAGGGGGGGGGTTGCAGCTATGGCTACACCTTC. It specifies CASSPKGGGCSYGYTF.

V usage is TRBV6-5 and J usage is TRBJ1-4; 9 bases fit TRBD1. V gave up 10 bases and J gave up 5 bases; unmatched junction bases: 11. Germline V lookup: CDR1 MNHEY, CDR2 SVGAGI. The CDR3 totals 15 residues. In DNA, the CDR3 is TGTGCCACCCGAGGAACCGGGACAGGGAATGAAAAACTGTTTTTT. Encoded protein: CATRGTGTGNEKLFF.

The rearrangement links TRBV28 to TRBJ1-2; D perhaps matches TRBD1 (5 bases). V lost 3 bases, J lost 8 bases, and 16 bases lay in between. CDR1 and CDR2 (germline): MDHEN, SYDVKM. The CDR3 is 14 amino acids. This chain's CDR3 is CASSFLSGQKGYTF. The DNA of the CDR3 is TGTGCCAGCAGTTTCCTCTCAGGGCAGAAAGGCTACACCTTC.

The chain couples TRBV19 to TRBJ2-7; 7 positions match TRBD1. V dropped 5 bases and J dropped 4; count of bases not matched to a gene: 8. The germline V gene has CDR1 LNHDA and CDR2 SQIVND (reference sequence). This CDR3 comprises 14 residues. The CDR3 spells CASSPRQGQYEQYF. The CDR3 nucleotides are TGTGCCAGTAGTCCGAGACAGGGCCAGTACGAGCAGTACTTC. Full variable domain (missing parts from reference TRBV19 and TRBJ2-7): DGGITQSPKYLFRKEGQNVTLSCEQNLNHDAMYWYRQDPGQGLRLIYYSQIVNDFQKGDIAEGYSVSREKKESFPLTVTSAQKNPTAFYLCASSPRQGQYEQYFGPGTRLTVT.

The V and J genes are TRBV5-1 and TRBJ2-3; weak D call: TRBD1 (9 bases). Germline V lookup: CDR1 SGHRS, CDR2 YFSETQ. CDR3 length: 16 residues. V was pared by 7 bases and J by 4 bases, with 22 bases between. The CDR3 DNA sequence: TGCGCCAGCGTGCCACAGGGGGCAGCGGGAGCAGATACGCAGTATTTT. Translating gives CASVPQGAAGADTQYF.

The genes are TRBV28 and TRBJ1-2; D unresolved. The length of the CDR3 is 13 residues. The V gene lost 3 bases and the J gene lost 4 bases, with 9 bases spanning the gap. CDR1 MDHEN and CDR2 SYDVKM come from the germline V gene. CDR3 coding DNA: TGTGCCAGCAGTTTTAGAGGCAGCTATGGCTACACCTTC. Its translation: CASSFRGSYGYTF.

The CDR3 spells CASSAVQGRNQPQHF. The CDR3 DNA reads as TGTGCCAGCAGCGCGGTACAGGGCCGAAATCAGCCCCAGCATTTT. This sequence joins TRBV7-9 and TRBJ1-5; weak D call: TRBD1 (6 bases). Germline V gives CDR1 SEHNR, CDR2 FQNEAQ (reference sequence). V dropped 5 bases and J dropped 4 bases, with 15 bases sitting between them. The CDR3 is made up of 15 amino acids.

V usage is TRBV6-5 and J usage is TRBJ2-3, with a tentative D call TRBD2 (5 bases). The V end lost 5 bases, the J end lost 3 bases, and 15 bases lay between the germline ends. This CDR3 is 15 amino acids long. The germline gives CDR1 MNHEY, CDR2 SVGAGI. The CDR3 DNA reads as TGTGCCAGCAGTGGCTTAAGAGGGTTGACAGATACGCAGTATTTT. This encodes CASSGLRGLTDTQYF.

The chain couples TRBV4-3 to TRBJ1-1; 7 bases align to TRBD1. This CDR3 comprises 15 residues. Germline V gives CDR1 LGHNA, CDR2 YSLEER. J lost 5 bases, V lost 0 bases, and 6 bases had no gene match. For the CDR3, the DNA is TGCGCCAGCAGCCAAGATGCAGGGGGTTGGACTGAAGCTTTCTTT. It is translated as CASSQDAGGWTEAFF.

This clone appeared a single time. The V call is TRBV7-6, the J call TRBJ1-5; 8 nucleotides align to TRBD1. Germline CDR1 and CDR2: SGHVS and FNYEAQ. After removal of 5 bases from V and 4 bases from J, the junction contained 7 bases not matched to a gene. CDR3 length equals 15 residues. CDR3 amino acids: CASSPGTGINQPQHF. CDR3 sequence (DNA): TGTGCCAGCAGCCCCGGGACAGGTATTAATCAGCCCCAGCATTTT.

The chain uses TRBV5-4 and TRBJ2-5; perhaps TRBD1 as D (6 bases). Germline assignment: CDR1 SGHNT and CDR2 YYREEE (reference sequence). The CDR3 contains 15 residues. Trimming removed 0 bases at V and 6 bases at J, with 15 bases between. The CDR3 DNA reads TGTGCCAGCAGCTTGGATTGGGGGCGAGGGCAGACCCAGTACTTC. Its protein is CASSLDWGRGQTQYF.